This T cell receptor (beta chain) was captured in a study of T cell repertoires in cytomegalovirus infection (dated by TCRdb to between 2018 and 2021). Concerning the study at large: Donor HLA type was relevant to the analysis, as public TCR beta signatures indicated carriage of CMV infection together with the matching HLA type. On the study overall, not on this receptor specifically: In the ex vivo response, HLA-C-restricted CMV-specific TCR beta clonotypes were dominant, and in two of eight donors the single most frequent clonotype came from this HLA-C-restricted group. Cumulative frequency of public TCR beta family members discriminated carriers of CMV infection plus the relevant HLA type in this cohort and an independent approximately 360-donor cohort.

The germline V gene provides CDR1 SGHTA and CDR2 FQGNSA. V is reduced by 2 bases and J by 11 bases, leaving a spacing of 18 bases between them. The CDR3 measures 14 amino acids from cysteine to phenylalanine. Kept here is only the CDR3 DNA, which spans 42 bases and is read in frame from base 1. About this clonotype: The antigen this receptor binds is unknown. A much bigger clone sits one base away, suggesting this may be a read error.

Sequencer: Illumina HiSeq 1500. Starting from the raw public reads, TCRdb applied fastp trimming at Q25, assembled clones with MiXCR and retained in-frame beta chains. Each CDR3 protein gets just one entry, which takes the most common genes and DNA from the rows behind it. This sample gives a few hundred thousand distinct CDR3 sequences in total; roughly 10% of them show up just once. The leading ten clones occupy roughly 16% of the sample. The source is a human donor in good health (CMV status not recorded). Some clones in this sample may be carry-over from other donors' samples. The sample consisted of PBMCs. The V and J segments used are TRBV7-2 and TRBJ1-1; the D gene remains uncertain. CDR3 region: CASSLRFGSTWAFF. The base sequence is TGTGCCAGCAGCTTAAGATTTGGCTCTACTTGGGCTTTCTTT. With all but the CDR3 taken from the reference TRBV7-2 and TRBJ1-1 genes, the full variable domain is: GAGVSQSPSNKVTEKGKDVELRCDPISGHTALYWYRQSLGQGLEFLIYFQGNSAPDKSGLPSDRFSAERTGGSVSTLTIQRTQQEDSAVYLCASSLRFGSTWAFFGQGTRLTVV.